This passage covers 28 T cell receptor beta chains from one sample sequenced in a study of cytomegalovirus exposure and HLA in healthy donors. PCR was performed using 60 Vbeta and 13 Jbeta primers. This table comes from immunoSEQ multiplex PCR, and its TCRdb copy is limited to in-frame clones, with some not included. The data show under 65,000 clones, approximately 84% seen once. The specimen sequenced was PBMCs. All receptors come from a man aged 45 to 65 in good health and CMV-seronegative.

This clone was seen only a few times. The CDR3 DNA is TGTGCCAGCAGCCCAAGCTCCATGGGCGGGGCCGAGCAGTACTTC. The encoded protein is CASSPSSMGGAEQYF. This rearrangement joins TRBV9 to TRBJ2-5; possible D gene TRBD2, 6 bases. TRBJ2-7 matches the DNA end more closely, so the J call is doubtful. Germline CDR1 reads SGDLS; CDR2 reads YYNGEE. The CDR3 spans 15 residues.

The chain uses TRBV6-5 and TRBJ2-1; TRBD1 might be the D (6 bases). Germline V gives CDR1 MNHEY, CDR2 SVGAGI. The CDR3 is 13 amino acids. Trimming cost V 9 bases and J 6 bases, with 15 bases left between them. The CDR3 protein is CASHTGRINEQFF. The CDR3 DNA follows: TGTGCCAGTCACACAGGGAGAATCAATGAGCAGTTCTTC.

In the case of this clone: The same CDR3 can be traced to other DNA sequences in this sample. The CDR3 DNA reads TGTGCCAGCAGTGAATCTCCAAGGCGACAAGCCCTCTACGAGCAGTACTTC. Its protein is CASSESPRRQALYEQYF. This chain joins TRBV25-1 and TRBJ2-7; no definite D call. In germline, CDR1 is MGHDK, CDR2 SYGVNS. Trimming cost V 1 base and J 3 bases, with 19 bases left between them. The CDR3 has 17 amino acids.

This sequence joins TRBV5-1 and TRBJ1-5; TRBD1 aligns across 9 bases. The CDR3 totals 15 residues. Germline V lookup: CDR1 SGHRS, CDR2 YFSETQ. The V and J ends lost 4 bases and 7 bases, in that order; junction bases with no gene match: 9. CDR3: CASSPGGQGGQPQHF. The CDR3 bases are TGCGCCAGCAGCCCGGGGGGACAGGGCGGCCAGCCCCAGCATTTT.

The rearrangement links TRBV7-9 to TRBJ1-6, with TRBD1 identical over 7 bases. The CDR3 has 19 amino acids. The V and J ends lost 1 base and 0 bases, in that order; junction bases with no gene match: 9. Germline loops: CDR1 SEHNR, CDR2 FQNEAQ (reference sequence). CDR3 coding DNA: TGTGCCAGCAGCTTAGGGGACAGAAGAAAGAGCTCCTATAATTCACCCCTCCACTTT. Translating it yields CASSLGDRRKSSYNSPLHF.

The rearrangement uses TRBV23-1 and TRBJ2-4; unclear D gene. TRBV23-1 is assigned to the ORF class and has an uncertain function. CDR3 length: 15 residues. The V end was cut by 0 bases, the J end by 0 bases, with 6 bases between. The CDR3 is CASSQSVLAKNIQYF. The CDR3 DNA reads as TGCGCCAGCAGTCAATCGGTACTAGCCAAAAACATTCAGTACTTC.

V and J are TRBV7-3 and TRBJ2-1, with TRBD1 identical over 7 bases. The CDR3 sequence is 15 residues long. J lost 4 bases, V lost 5 bases, and 8 bases had no gene match. Germline V CDR1 and CDR2: SGHTA, FQGTGA. DNA for the CDR3: TGTGCCAGCAGCAACCGGGACAGCACATACAATGAGCAGTTCTTC. Protein product: CASSNRDSTYNEQFF.

This chain connects TRBV9 to TRBJ2-5, with 9 bases identical to TRBD1. Germline loops: CDR1 SGDLS, CDR2 YYNGEE. The CDR3 contains 13 residues. Trimming at V came to 3 bases and at J to 5 bases, leaving 2 bases not matched to a gene. The CDR3 here is CASSGDRVETQYF. The CDR3 nucleotides read TGTGCCAGCAGCGGGGACAGGGTTGAGACCCAGTACTTC.

This sequence joins TRBV5-6 and TRBJ1-4; 9 positions match TRBD1. Germline values: CDR1 SGHDT, CDR2 YYEEEE. There are 16 residues in the CDR3. V lost 4 bases and J lost 8; bases outside the gene matches: 12. The CDR3 sequence is CASSLPPGTGNEKLFF. CDR3 DNA: TGTGCCAGCAGCCTCCCTCCCGGGACAGGGAACGAAAAACTGTTTTTT.

The chain joins TRBV27 to TRBJ1-1; tentatively, D is TRBD1 (5 bases). The V end lost 5 bases, the J end lost 12 bases, and 19 bases lay between the germline ends. Germline-derived CDR1 and CDR2 are MNHEY and SMNVEV (reference sequence). This CDR3 is built from 13 residues. The CDR3 sequence: CASSPIPGLRTFF. The CDR3 DNA sequence: TGTGCCAGCAGTCCTATCCCGGGACTTAGAACTTTCTTT.

J is TRBJ2-7 and V is TRBV11-2; D is possibly TRBD2 (6 bases). Germline V gene lookup returns CDR1 SGHAT and CDR2 FQNNGV. Trimming took 11 bases from V and 4 from J, leaving 21 bases between them. The CDR3 loop spans 14 amino acids. The CDR3 DNA reads TGTGCCCCCCCCGGGGAGGAGATGCGGTACGAGCAGTACTTC. Amino acids: CAPPGEEMRYEQYF.

The gene calls are TRBV30 and TRBJ2-3; D ambiguous. The CDR3 runs 12 residues. Germline CDR1 GTSNPN, CDR2 SVGIG (reference sequence). V lost 0 bases to trimming and J lost 6 bases, with 7 bases between them. The CDR3 protein is CAWSVNPDTQYF. In DNA form, the CDR3 reads TGTGCCTGGAGTGTAAATCCGGATACGCAGTATTTT.

V gene TRBV5-4 combines with J gene TRBJ1-1, with D uncertain. This CDR3 has 13 residues. V was pared by 3 bases and J by 3 bases, with 9 bases between. CDR1 and CDR2 from the germline V gene are SGHNT and YYREEE (reference sequence). Written as DNA, the CDR3 is TGTGCCAGCAGCTCAATTCAGGACACTGAAGCTTTCTTT. Amino acid sequence: CASSSIQDTEAFF.

The V call is TRBV6-6, the J call TRBJ1-4; D is perhaps TRBD1 (5 bases). V was pared by 9 bases and J by 3 bases, with 11 bases between. This CDR3 comprises 13 residues. Germline CDR1 MNHNY, CDR2 SVGAGI (reference sequence). CDR3 in amino acids: CASRSGANEKLFF. CDR3 DNA sequence: TGTGCCAGTCGTTCGGGGGCTAATGAAAAACTGTTTTTT.

The rearrangement uses TRBV5-1 and TRBJ2-3, with 8 bases that match TRBD2. Germline V gives CDR1 SGHRS, CDR2 YFSETQ. The CDR3 is made up of 17 amino acids. J gave up 5 bases and V 0 bases, and 11 bases lay outside the gene matches. The CDR3 region is CASSLGPGLDLLDTQYF. The CDR3 DNA follows: TGCGCCAGCAGCTTGGGACCGGGACTAGACTTACTAGATACGCAGTATTTT.

V gene TRBV19 combines with J gene TRBJ2-1; the D gene is possibly TRBD2 (7 bases). Per germline, CDR1 LNHDA and CDR2 SQIVND (reference sequence). The CDR3 covers 14 residues. Trimming left V 7 bases short and J 0 bases short, with 10 bases between. For the CDR3, the DNA is TGTGCCAGTAAGGGGGGGAGCTCCTACAATGAGCAGTTCTTC. It encodes CASKGGSSYNEQFF.

This clone showed up just once. The V and J genes are TRBV7-2 and TRBJ2-3; 7 bases are shared with TRBD2. CDR1 SGHTA and CDR2 FQGNSA come from the germline V gene. This CDR3 has 18 residues. With V trimmed by 0 bases and J by 5 bases, 14 bases remained unmatched. The CDR3 sequence: CASSLARLAGSLEDTQYF. CDR3 DNA sequence: TGTGCCAGCAGCTTAGCGCGATTAGCGGGTTCCCTCGAAGATACGCAGTATTTT.

The rearrangement uses TRBV7-9 and TRBJ1-6; D perhaps matches TRBD1 (5 bases). Germline CDR1 and CDR2: SEHNR and FQNEAQ (reference sequence). The CDR3 has 12 residues. The ends were cut back, 6 bases at V and 7 bases at J, with 7 bases in the middle. The CDR3 sequence: CASREGNSPLHF. In DNA, the CDR3 is TGTGCCAGCAGGGAGGGGAATTCACCCCTCCACTTT. Full variable domain (missing parts from reference TRBV7-9 and TRBJ1-6): DTGVSQNPRHKITKRGQNVTFRCDPISEHNRLYWYRQTLGQGPEFLTYFQNEAQLEKSRLLSDRFSAERPKGSFSTLEIQRTEQGDSAMYLCASREGNSPLHFGNGTRLTVT.

The rearrangement joins TRBV9 to TRBJ2-5; 12 bases align to TRBD2. The J segment lost 1 base and the V segment lost 3 bases, leaving 4 bases of the junction unmatched. CDR1 SGDLS and CDR2 YYNGEE come from the germline V gene. The CDR3 contains 16 residues. CDR3 DNA sequence: TGTGCCAGCAGCGCGCAACTAGCGGGGGGCCAAGAGACCCAGTACTTC. This gives the protein CASSAQLAGGQETQYF.

The chain joins TRBV4-2 to TRBJ1-3; perhaps TRBD1 as D (5 bases). There are 21 residues in the CDR3. The germline gives CDR1 LGHNA, CDR2 YNFKEQ. V was pared by 0 bases and J by 0 bases, with 24 bases between. CDR3 nucleotides: TGTGCCAGCAGCCAAGAGAGTGTAGGGTCAGGGCGCTTGTCCTCTGGAAACACCATATATTTT. This translates into CASSQESVGSGRLSSGNTIYF.

The chain joins TRBV7-6 to TRBJ2-7, with TRBD2 as a possible D gene (5 bases). Between the trimmed V and J ends, which lost 2 bases and 5 bases, there was a span of 16 bases. The CDR3 runs 15 residues. The germline CDR1 and CDR2 sequences are SGHVS and FNYEAQ. The CDR3: CASSLLQSPGNEQYF. The CDR3 coding sequence is TGTGCCAGCAGCTTATTACAGTCCCCGGGAAACGAGCAGTACTTC.

The chain uses TRBV13 and TRBJ2-7; no definite D call. The germline gives CDR1 PRHDT, CDR2 FYEKMQ (reference sequence). Trimming cost V 5 bases and J 2 bases, with 16 bases left between them. The CDR3 has 15 amino acids. DNA for the CDR3: TGTGCCAGCAGCCGTCCGCAGGCTCGGACCTACGAGCAGTACTTC. It is translated as CASSRPQARTYEQYF.

V usage is TRBV6-1 and J usage is TRBJ2-7, with 9 bases that match TRBD2. This CDR3 is built from 14 residues. Germline assignment: CDR1 MNHNS and CDR2 SASEGT. The ends lost 2 bases at V and 9 bases at J; junction bases unmatched: 8. This CDR3 is CASSELDSGGRQYF. CDR3 nucleotide sequence: TGTGCCAGCAGTGAATTGGATAGCGGGGGTAGGCAGTACTTC.

The chain combines TRBV27 with TRBJ1-2; TRBD1 might be the D (5 bases). CDR1 is MNHEY, CDR2 SMNVEV, per germline (reference sequence). The CDR3 has 14 amino acids. V shed 5 bases and J shed 4 bases, with 14 bases lying between them. The CDR3 nucleotides are TGTGCCAGCAGTGTTCAGGCAGGGCCCTATGGCTACACCTTC. This sequence encodes CASSVQAGPYGYTF.

This chain connects TRBV18 to TRBJ2-2; the match to TRBD2 covers 9 bases. The length of the CDR3 is 16 residues. CDR1 and CDR2 (germline): KGHSH, LQKENI. V trimming: 6 bases; J trimming: 3 bases; junction bases outside the gene matches: 8. CDR3 sequence (DNA): TGTGCCAGCTCCGGGTTGACTAGCGGCGACACCGGGGAGCTGTTTTTT. Its protein is CASSGLTSGDTGELFF.

The chain has TRBV28 and TRBJ2-5; 9 bases map to TRBD1. The DNA end lines up better with TRBJ2-7; the J call may be wrong. CDR1 is MDHEN and CDR2 is SYDVKM in the germline V gene. This CDR3 comprises 15 residues. The CDR3 reads CASRDPGQGSHEQYF. The CDR3 DNA sequence: TGTGCCAGCAGAGATCCGGGACAGGGTTCCCACGAGCAGTACTTC.

The V and J genes are TRBV7-8 and TRBJ2-2; D is uncertain. The CDR3 runs 15 residues. Germline CDR1 reads SGHVS; CDR2 reads FQNEAQ. V dropped 1 base and J dropped 2 bases, with 8 bases sitting between them. In DNA, the CDR3 is TGTGCCAGCAGCTTAGATCGAGCAAACACCGGGGAGCTGTTTTTT. This encodes CASSLDRANTGELFF.

The chain has TRBV25-1 and TRBJ2-1; perhaps TRBD1 as D (7 bases). This CDR3 spans 17 amino acids. The germline CDR1 and CDR2 sequences are MGHDK and SYGVNS. The V end was cut by 3 bases, the J end by 0 bases, with 15 bases between. The DNA of the CDR3 is TGTGCCAGCAGTGATGCCAGGGGGGCGAGCTCCTACAATGAGCAGTTCTTC. Translation: CASSDARGASSYNEQFF. Full variable domain (outside the CDR3, taken from reference TRBV25-1 and TRBJ2-1): EADIYQTPRYLVIGTGKKITLECSQTMGHDKMYWYQQDPGMELHLIHYSYGVNSTEKGDLSSESTVSRIRTEHFPLTLESARPSHTSQYLCASSDARGASSYNEQFFGPGTRLTVL.